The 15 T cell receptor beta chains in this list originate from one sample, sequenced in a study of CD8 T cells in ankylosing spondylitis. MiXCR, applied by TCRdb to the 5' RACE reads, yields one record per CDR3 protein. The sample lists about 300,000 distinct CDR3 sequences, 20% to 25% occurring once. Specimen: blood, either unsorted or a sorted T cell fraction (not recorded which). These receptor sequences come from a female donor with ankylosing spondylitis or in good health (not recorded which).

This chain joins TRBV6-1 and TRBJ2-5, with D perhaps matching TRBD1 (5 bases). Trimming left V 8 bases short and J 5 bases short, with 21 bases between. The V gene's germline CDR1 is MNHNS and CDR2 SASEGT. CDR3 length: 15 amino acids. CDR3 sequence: CASETLGAGSETQYF. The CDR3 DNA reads TGTGCCAGCGAAACTCTAGGGGCTGGTTCGGAGACCCAGTACTTC.

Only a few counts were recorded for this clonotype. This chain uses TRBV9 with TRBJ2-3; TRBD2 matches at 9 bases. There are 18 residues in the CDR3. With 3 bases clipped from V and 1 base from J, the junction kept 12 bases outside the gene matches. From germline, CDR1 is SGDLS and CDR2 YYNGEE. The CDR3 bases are TGTGCCAGCAGCGGGGTAATAGCGGGAGTAGGGGGCACAGATACGCAGTATTTT. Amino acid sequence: CASSGVIAGVGGTDTQYF.

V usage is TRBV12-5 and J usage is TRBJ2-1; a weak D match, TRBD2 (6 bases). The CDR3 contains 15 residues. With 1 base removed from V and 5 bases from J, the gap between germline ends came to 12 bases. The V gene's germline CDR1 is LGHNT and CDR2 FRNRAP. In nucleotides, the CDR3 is TGTGCTAGTGGTTTGGATGTAGCGGCAGACAATGAGCAGTTCTTC. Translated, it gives CASGLDVAADNEQFF.

The DNA of the CDR3 is TGTGCCAGCAGCGGGGGGCCGTACACTGAAGCTTTCTTT. Translated, it gives CASSGGPYTEAFF. The chain couples TRBV12-3 or TRBV12-4 to TRBJ1-1, with D possibly matching TRBD1 (6 bases). V was trimmed by 6 bases and J by 3 bases, leaving 11 bases between them. CDR3 size: 13 residues.

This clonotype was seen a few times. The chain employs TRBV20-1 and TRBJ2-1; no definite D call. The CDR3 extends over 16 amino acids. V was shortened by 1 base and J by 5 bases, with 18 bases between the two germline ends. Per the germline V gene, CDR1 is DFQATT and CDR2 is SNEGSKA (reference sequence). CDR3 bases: TGCAGTGCTAGAGCCCGGGCCTCGCGATGGCACAATGAGCAGTTCTTC. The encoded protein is CSARARASRWHNEQFF.

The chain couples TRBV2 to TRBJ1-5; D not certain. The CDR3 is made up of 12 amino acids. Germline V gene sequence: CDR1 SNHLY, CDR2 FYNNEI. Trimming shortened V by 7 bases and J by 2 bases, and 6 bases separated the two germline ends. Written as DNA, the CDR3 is TGTGCCAGCAACCTCGGCAATCAGCCCCAGCATTTT. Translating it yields CASNLGNQPQHF.

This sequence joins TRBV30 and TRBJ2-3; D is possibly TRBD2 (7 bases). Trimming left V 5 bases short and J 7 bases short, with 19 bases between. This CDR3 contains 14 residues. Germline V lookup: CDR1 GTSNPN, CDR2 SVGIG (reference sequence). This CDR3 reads CAWHPDTGGHTQYF. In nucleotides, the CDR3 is TGTGCCTGGCATCCGGACACGGGGGGCCATACGCAGTATTTT. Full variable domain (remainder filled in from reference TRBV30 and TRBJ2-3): SQTIHQWPATLVQPVGSPLSLECTVEGTSNPNLYWYRQAAGRGLQLLFYSVGIGQISSEVPQNLSASRPQDRQFILSSKKLLLSDSGFYLCAWHPDTGGHTQYFGPGTRLTVL.

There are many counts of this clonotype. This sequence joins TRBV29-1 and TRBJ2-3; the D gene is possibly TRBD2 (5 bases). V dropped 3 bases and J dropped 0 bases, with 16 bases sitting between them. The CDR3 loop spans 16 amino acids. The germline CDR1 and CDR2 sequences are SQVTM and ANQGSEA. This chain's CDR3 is CSVDLARASSTDTQYF. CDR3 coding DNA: TGCAGCGTTGACCTAGCACGGGCCTCCAGCACAGATACGCAGTATTTT.

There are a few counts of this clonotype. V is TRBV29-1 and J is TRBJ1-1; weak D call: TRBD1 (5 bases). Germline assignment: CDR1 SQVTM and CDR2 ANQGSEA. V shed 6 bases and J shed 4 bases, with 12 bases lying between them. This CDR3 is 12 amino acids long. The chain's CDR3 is CSVSRGATEAFF. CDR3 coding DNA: TGCAGCGTCTCTAGGGGAGCCACTGAAGCTTTCTTT.

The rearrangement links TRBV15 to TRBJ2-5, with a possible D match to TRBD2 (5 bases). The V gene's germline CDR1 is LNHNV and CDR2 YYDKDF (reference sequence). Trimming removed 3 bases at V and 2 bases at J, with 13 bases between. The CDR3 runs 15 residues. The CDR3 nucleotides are TGTGCCACCAGCAGGCGGGCCGGTCGACAAGAGACCCAGTACTTC. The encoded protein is CATSRRAGRQETQYF.

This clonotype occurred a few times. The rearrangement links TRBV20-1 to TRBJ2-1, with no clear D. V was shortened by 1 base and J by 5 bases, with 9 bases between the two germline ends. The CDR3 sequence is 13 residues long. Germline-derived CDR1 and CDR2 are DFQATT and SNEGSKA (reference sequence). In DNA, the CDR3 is TGCAGTGCTAGAGTCCCCGCGGACAATGAGCAGTTCTTC. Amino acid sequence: CSARVPADNEQFF.

The CDR3 region has the DNA TGCGCCAGCAGTCCTGAGGTGGGGCAGCCCCAGCATTTT. Translation: CASSPEVGQPQHF. The chain has TRBV23-1 and TRBJ1-5; no definite D call. TRBV23-1 is known as an ORF, though its function is uncertain. The V gene lost 4 bases and the J gene lost 7 bases, with 11 bases spanning the gap. This CDR3 contains 13 residues.

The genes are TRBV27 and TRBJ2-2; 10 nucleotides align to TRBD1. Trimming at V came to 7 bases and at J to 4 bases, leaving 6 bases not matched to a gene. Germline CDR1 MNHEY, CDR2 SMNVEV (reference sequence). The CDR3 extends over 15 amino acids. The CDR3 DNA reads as TGTGCCAGCAACCGGGACAGGGGAGTCACCGGGGAGCTGTTTTTT. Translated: CASNRDRGVTGELFF.

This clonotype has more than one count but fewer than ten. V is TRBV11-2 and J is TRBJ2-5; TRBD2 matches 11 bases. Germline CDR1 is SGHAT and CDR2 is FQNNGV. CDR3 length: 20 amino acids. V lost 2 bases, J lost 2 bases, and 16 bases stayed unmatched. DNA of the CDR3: TGTGCCAGCAGCTTACGAGGGGCGACTAGCGGGACCTCAATTCAAGAGACCCAGTACTTC. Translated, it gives CASSLRGATSGTSIQETQYF.

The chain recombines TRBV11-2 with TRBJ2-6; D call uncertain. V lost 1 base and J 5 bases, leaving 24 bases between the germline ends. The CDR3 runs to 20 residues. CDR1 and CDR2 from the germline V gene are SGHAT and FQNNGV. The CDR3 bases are TGTGCCAGCAGCTTAGGGGGAACGGGTTCTCCCCTCTTGAGGGCCAACGTCCTGACTTTC. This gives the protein CASSLGGTGSPLLRANVLTF.